This paragraph covers one T cell receptor beta chain sequence. Its antigen specificity is not known. No base quality information exists; no much larger clone differs at one position. The High Capacity cDNA Reverse Transcription Kit was used to reverse transcribe all of the isolated RNA, meaning that expressed TCRB transcripts were what got sequenced. Naive, central memory and regulatory T cell samples underwent deep immunoSEQ sequencing, averaging about 3.5 million total reads per sample. Sorted cells were lysed in RLT buffer and RNA was extracted with DNase-treated RNeasy Micro or Mini kits, depending on cell number. To prevent cross-contamination, every cell subset was processed on its own, while patient and healthy donor samples were processed together. TCRB sequences were amplified from cDNA with the immunoSEQ multiplex PCR, producing 87-bp fragments spanning the CDR3 region. The amplicons were sequenced using the Illumina HiSeq platform. The original methods were these. PCR bias was corrected computationally using synthetic template baselines, and reads within Hamming distance 2 were collapsed, with unmergeable singletons discarded. Reads were aligned against IMGT to assign V, D and J genes, CDR3 length and insertions or deletions at six rearrangement sites. Clonotype counts were normalized to sorted cell number within each subset before computing true diversity and Gini coefficients with the tcR R package. The overlap coefficient, calculated on TCRB nucleotide sequences, was used to measure repertoire sharing. Out-of-frame TCRB sequences from naive cells were analyzed to stand in for the pre-selection repertoire. Imported from immuneACCESS, the table was reduced by TCRdb to in-frame sequences with V and J called. These copies leave out some clones; in studies compared against another copy, an unresolved V gene accounts for under half, and the cause of the remainder is not known. That table is the source of V, J and clone size, and D and trimming were worked out from the DNA. In all, the sample holds approximately 380,000 clones, and roughly 16% of those were seen once. 0.019% of the sample lies in the top ten.

This record belongs to a study of beta chain features in type 1 diabetes (dated by TCRdb to 2016 to 2019). Regarding the research as a whole: Mean age, gender distribution, total cell number and subset yield did not differ between patients and healthy donors. Across all samples, around 100 million sorted cells were examined, and cell number per subset correlated strongly with RNA yield. Regulatory and stem cell-like memory subsets were obtained from only 8 patients and roughly eight healthy donors, while naive and central memory subsets were obtained from all 30 or so donors. In the study, recently diagnosed type 1 diabetes patients and matched healthy donors were compared on the TCRB repertoires of their sorted circulating CD4+ T cell subsets.

Each donor gave one peripheral blood draw, approximately 0.11 L on average, collected into heparinised tubes. A BD FACSAria II was used to sort naive, central memory, regulatory and stem cell-like memory CD4+ T cells with a panel that included CD45RO, CCR7, CD25, CD127, CD95 and CD27. All sorted populations exceeded 95% purity. Right away, PBMCs were isolated by Lymphoprep density gradient centrifugation and were stained directly, with no culture step. So that batch effects would be minimized, each experiment stained and sorted samples in pairs, pairing one healthy donor with one patient. The paper as a whole reports these results and caveats: Because the HLA sub-analyses included only small numbers of individuals, any influence of HLA type on TCRB rearrangement was left unresolved. Sequencing cDNA rather than genomic DNA could over-represent highly expressing activated cells, although activation and CD3 levels did not differ between groups. Naive, central memory and regulatory TCRB repertoires appeared to be more similar among patients than among healthy donors. At VDJ recombination sites, patients with type 1 diabetes made fewer insertions and deleted more nucleotides, a pattern implying thymic rearrangement abnormalities. Shorter templates might be favored by PCR, yet because patient and control samples were amplified and corrected together, any such skew would affect both groups equally. In all four CD4+ subsets, TCRB CDR3 length was moderately but significantly shorter in type 1 diabetes patients.

Measured from the cysteine to the phenylalanine, the CDR3 is 11 residues long. Only the CDR3 portion is preserved as DNA: 33 bases, with reading frame beginning at the first base. Trimming takes 3 bases from V and 7 bases from J, and the germline ends sit 5 bases apart. Via the germline V gene, CDR1 is SGHTA and CDR2 FQGNSA. The source material was naive CD4+ T cells from blood. The cell subset or site label corresponds to: true naive CD4+ T cells. The V and J segments used are TRBV7-2 and TRBJ2-3; the D gene lacks a confident call. The clonotype originates from a woman younger than 35 in good health. The DNA sequence is TGTGCCAGCAGCTTCAGTTATACGCAGTATTTT. Its coded protein is CASSFSYTQYF.